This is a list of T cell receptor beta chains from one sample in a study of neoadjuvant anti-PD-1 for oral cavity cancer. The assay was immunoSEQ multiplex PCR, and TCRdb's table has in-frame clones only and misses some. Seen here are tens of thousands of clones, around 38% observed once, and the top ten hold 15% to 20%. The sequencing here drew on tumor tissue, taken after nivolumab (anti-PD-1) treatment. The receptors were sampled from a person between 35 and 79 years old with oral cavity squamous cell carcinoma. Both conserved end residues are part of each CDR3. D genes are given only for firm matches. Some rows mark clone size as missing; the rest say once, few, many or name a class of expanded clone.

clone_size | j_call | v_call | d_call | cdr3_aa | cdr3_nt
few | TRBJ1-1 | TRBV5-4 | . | CASSKGGVNTEAFF | TGTGCCAGCAGCAAAGGAGGCGTGAACACTGAAGCTTTCTTT
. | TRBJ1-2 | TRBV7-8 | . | CASSLAGLGYTF | TGTGCCAGCAGCTTAGCTGGCCTTGGCTACACCTTC
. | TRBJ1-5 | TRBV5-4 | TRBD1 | CASSLGGQGNQPQHF | TGTGCCAGCAGCTTGGGGGGACAGGGTAATCAGCCCCAGCATTTT
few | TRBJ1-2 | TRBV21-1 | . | CASSPRTGIYGYTF | TGTGCCAGCAGCCCTCGGACAGGGATCTATGGCTACACCTTC
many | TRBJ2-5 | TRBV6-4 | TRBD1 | CASSDSAPRRDRGQETQYF | TGTGCCAGCAGTGACTCCGCTCCCCGCCGGGACAGGGGACAAGAGACCCAGTACTTC
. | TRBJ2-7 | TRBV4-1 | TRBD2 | CASSQDGTSGLVSYEQYF | TGCGCCAGCAGCCAAGATGGCACTAGCGGGTTGGTCTCCTACGAGCAGTACTTC
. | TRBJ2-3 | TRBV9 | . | CASSVTSTDTQYF | TGTGCCAGCAGCGTCACGAGCACAGATACGCAGTATTTT
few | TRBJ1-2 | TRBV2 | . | CASSEPLGGSGYTF | TGTGCCAGCAGTGAACCCCTTGGTGGGAGTGGCTACACCTTC
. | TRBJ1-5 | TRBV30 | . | CAWSRDNDQPQHF | TGTGCCTGGAGTAGGGACAACGATCAGCCCCAGCATTTT
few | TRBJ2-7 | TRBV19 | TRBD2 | CASSFAGAGEQYF | TGTGCCAGTAGTTTTGCGGGAGCTGGCGAGCAGTACTTC
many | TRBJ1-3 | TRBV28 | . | CASTLRTWDTIYF | TGTGCCAGCACCCTTAGGACCTGGGACACCATATATTTT
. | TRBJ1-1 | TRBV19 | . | CASSFRQALEAFF | TGTGCCAGTAGTTTCCGACAGGCACTTGAAGCTTTCTTT
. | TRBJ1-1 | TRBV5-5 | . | CASSHDGVEAFF | TGTGCCAGCAGCCATGATGGGGTTGAAGCTTTCTTT
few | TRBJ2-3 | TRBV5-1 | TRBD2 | CASSLGASGGSDTQYF | TGCGCCAGCAGCTTGGGGGCCAGCGGGGGCTCAGATACGCAGTATTTT
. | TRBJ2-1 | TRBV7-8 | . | CASSTIFGWGIEDNEQFF | TGTGCCAGCAGCACAATATTTGGGTGGGGGATTGAGGACAATGAGCAGTTCTTC
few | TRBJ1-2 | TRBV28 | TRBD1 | CATPGTEASPYGYTF | TGTGCCACCCCTGGGACAGAGGCTTCCCCTTATGGCTACACCTTC
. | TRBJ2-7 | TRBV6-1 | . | CASSAVAGGQYF | TGTGCCAGCAGTGCGGTTGCCGGCGGTCAGTACTTC
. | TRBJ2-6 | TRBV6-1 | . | CASSSLTGANVLTF | TGTGCCAGCAGTTCCCTTACTGGGGCCAACGTCCTGACTTTC
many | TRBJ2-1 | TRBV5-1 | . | CASSSGVLEQFF | TGCGCCAGCAGCTCAGGGGTTTTGGAGCAGTTCTTC
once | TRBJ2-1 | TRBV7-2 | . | CASSLEGENSYNEQFF | TGTGCCAGCAGCTTAGAGGGGGAAAACTCCTACAATGAGCAGTTCTTC
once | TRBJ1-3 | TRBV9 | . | CASSVDSPPGNTIYF | TGTGCCAGCAGCGTAGACAGTCCCCCTGGAAACACCATATATTTT
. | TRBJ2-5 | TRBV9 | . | CASSVGFEETQYF | TGTGCCAGCAGCGTAGGCTTCGAGGAGACCCAGTACTTC
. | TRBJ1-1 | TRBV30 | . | CAWSVRGSGEAFF | TGTGCCTGGAGTGTACGGGGGAGCGGGGAAGCTTTCTTT
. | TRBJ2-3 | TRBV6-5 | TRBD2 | CASSYELAGADTQYF | TGTGCCAGCAGTTATGAACTAGCGGGGGCCGATACGCAGTATTTT
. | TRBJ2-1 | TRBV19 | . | CASSIRLNEQFF | TGTGCCAGTAGTATCAGACTAAATGAGCAGTTCTTC
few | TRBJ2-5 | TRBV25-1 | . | CASSVLGQETQYF | TGTGCCAGCAGTGTGTTGGGTCAAGAGACCCAGTACTTC
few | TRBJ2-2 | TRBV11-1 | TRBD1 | CASSSLTGGLPGELFF | TGTGCCAGCAGCTCGTTAACAGGGGGCCTCCCCGGGGAGCTGTTTTTT
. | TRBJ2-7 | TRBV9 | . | CASSPRGGRMNSYEQYF | TGTGCCAGCAGCCCCCGGGGTGGGAGGATGAACTCCTACGAGCAGTACTTC
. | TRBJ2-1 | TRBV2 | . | CASIRGGEQFF | TGTGCCAGCATCAGGGGAGGTGAGCAGTTCTTC
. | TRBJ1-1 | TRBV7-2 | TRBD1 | CASSPYDRGDAEAFF | TGTGCCAGCAGCCCGTATGACAGGGGCGACGCTGAAGCTTTCTTT
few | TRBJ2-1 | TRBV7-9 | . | CASSQGGAYNERQFF | TGTGCCAGCAGCCAGGGGGGAGCCTACAATGAGCGGCAGTTCTTC
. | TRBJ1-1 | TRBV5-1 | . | CASSFGQPMNTEAFF | TGCGCCAGCAGCTTCGGACAGCCGATGAACACTGAAGCTTTCTTT
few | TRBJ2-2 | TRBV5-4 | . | CASSWDVSGGELFF | TGTGCCAGCAGCTGGGACGTTAGTGGCGGGGAGCTGTTTTTT
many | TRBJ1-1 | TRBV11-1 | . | CASSHRLSRTEAFF | TGTGCCAGCAGCCACAGGTTATCAAGAACTGAAGCTTTCTTT
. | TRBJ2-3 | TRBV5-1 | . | CASSKSSGTDTQYF | TGCGCCAGCAGTAAATCCAGCGGCACAGATACGCAGTATTTT
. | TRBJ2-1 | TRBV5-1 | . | CASSLEGTNYNEQFF | TGCGCCAGCAGCCTAGAGGGGACAAACTACAATGAGCAGTTCTTC
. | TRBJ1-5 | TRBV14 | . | CASSQYLNQPQHF | TGTGCCAGCAGCCAATACCTAAATCAGCCCCAGCATTTT
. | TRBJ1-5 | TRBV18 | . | CASSPATNQPQHF | TGTGCCAGCTCACCAGCTACCAATCAGCCCCAGCATTTT
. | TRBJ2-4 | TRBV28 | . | CASRGAEVWKNIQYF | TGTGCCAGCAGAGGGGCCGAGGTCTGGAAAAACATTCAGTACTTC
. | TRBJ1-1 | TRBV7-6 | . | CASSLRGDVPEAFF | TGTGCCAGCAGCTTAAGGGGCGATGTGCCTGAAGCTTTCTTT
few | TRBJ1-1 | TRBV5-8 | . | CASSFRGLTYEEAFF | TGTGCCAGCAGCTTTCGGGGCTTAACCTATGAGGAAGCTTTCTTT
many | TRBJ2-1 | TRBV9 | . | CASSEGGASYNEQFF | TGTGCCAGCAGCGAGGGGGGCGCCTCCTACAATGAGCAGTTCTTC
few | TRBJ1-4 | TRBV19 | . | CASSIVGRFNEKLFF | TGTGCCAGTAGTATCGTTGGCCGGTTTAATGAAAAACTGTTTTTT
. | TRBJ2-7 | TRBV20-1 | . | CSARGQYEQYF | TGCAGTGCTAGAGGACAGTACGAGCAGTACTTC
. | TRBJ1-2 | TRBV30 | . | CACSGGEAGYTF | TGTGCCTGCAGCGGGGGCGAAGCAGGCTACACCTTC
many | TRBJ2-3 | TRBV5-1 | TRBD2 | CASKAGPTDTQYF | TGCGCCAGCAAAGCGGGGCCCACAGATACGCAGTATTTT
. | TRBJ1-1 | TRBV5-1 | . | CASSKNTEAFF | TGCGCCAGCAGCAAGAACACTGAAGCTTTCTTT
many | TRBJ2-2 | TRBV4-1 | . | CASSQDRTERNTGELFF | TGCGCCAGCAGCCAAGATCGGACAGAACGGAACACCGGGGAGCTGTTTTTT
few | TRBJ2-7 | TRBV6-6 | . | CASMNSYEQYF | TGTGCCAGCATGAACTCCTACGAGCAGTACTTC
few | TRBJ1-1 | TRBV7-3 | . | CASTLGGDTEAFF | TGTGCCAGCACCCTGGGAGGGGACACTGAAGCTTTCTTT
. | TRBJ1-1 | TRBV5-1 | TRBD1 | CASSRGTGDTEAFF | TGCGCCAGCAGCCGCGGGACAGGGGACACTGAAGCTTTCTTT
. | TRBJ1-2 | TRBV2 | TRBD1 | CASRTGTGASNYGYTF | TGTGCCAGCAGGACCGGGACAGGGGCCTCCAACTATGGCTACACCTTC
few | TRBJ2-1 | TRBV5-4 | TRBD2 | CASSLRLAGADEQFF | TGTGCCAGCAGCTTGCGACTAGCGGGGGCAGATGAGCAGTTCTTC
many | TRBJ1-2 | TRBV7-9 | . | CASSRGPGYTF | TGTGCCAGCAGCCGAGGACCGGGCTACACCTTC
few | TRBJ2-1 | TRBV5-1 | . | CASSFIPGSNEQFF | TGCGCCAGCAGCTTCATACCAGGGAGCAATGAGCAGTTCTTC